Listed below are T cell receptor beta chains from one sample, sequenced in a study of T cells in Graves' hyperthyroidism and ophthalmopathy. From the multiplex PCR reads, TCRdb called clonotypes with MiXCR, one entry per CDR3 protein. Of 300,000 to 400,000 distinct CDR3 sequences in the sample, roughly 13% were seen once. The sequenced material came from blood. These receptors were taken from a woman between 55 and 75 years old with Graves' hyperthyroidism. The CDR3 runs from the conserved cysteine through the conserved F or W. The D gene is left open where the match is weak. The size field reads once, few, many, or a class for an expanded clone.

>many|TRBD1|TRBV6-5|TRBJ2-7
TGTGCCAGCAGTTACTTAGCCCAGGACAGGGATCACCGAATAATACCTTACGGGCAGTACTTC
CASSYLAQDRDHRIIPYGQYF
>many|TRBD2|TRBV11-3|TRBJ2-3
TGTGCCAGCAGCTTGGGTAGCGGGACCACTGGAGATACGCAGTATTTT
CASSLGSGTTGDTQYF
>many|TRBD2|TRBV20-1|TRBJ2-1
TGCAGTGCTAGAGACTCCGCGCGGGAGAGGGCCTACAATGAGCAGTTCTTC
CSARDSARERAYNEQFF
>many|-|TRBV9|TRBJ2-5
TGTGCCAGCAGCCGGGAATGGGCCAGCGGCCAAGAGACCCAGTACTTC
CASSREWASGQETQYF
>many|-|TRBV5-1|TRBJ2-1
TGCGCCAGCAGCTTGCCCTGGGCGAGAGTCTACAATGAGCAGTTCTTC
CASSLPWARVYNEQFF
>many|TRBD2|TRBV20-1|TRBJ2-5
TGCAGTGGACTAGCCTATGAGACCCAGTACTTC
CSGLAYETQYF
>many|TRBD1|TRBV12-3/TRBV12-4|TRBJ2-7
TGTGCCAGCAGTCGTGGACAGGATACTTACGAGCAGTACTTC
CASSRGQDTYEQYF
>many|-|TRBV6-5|TRBJ2-1
TGTGCCAGCAGTTACGTACGGTCGAGCTCCTACAATGAGCAGTTCTTC
CASSYVRSSSYNEQFF
>many|-|TRBV30|TRBJ2-5
TGTGCCTGGACCCCCGGCGGGCGAGAGACCCAGTACTTC
CAWTPGGRETQYF
>few|TRBD1|TRBV5-1|TRBJ2-6
TGCGCCAGCAGCCCCGGGACAGGTTATTTGGGGGCCAACGTCCTGACTTTC
CASSPGTGYLGANVLTF